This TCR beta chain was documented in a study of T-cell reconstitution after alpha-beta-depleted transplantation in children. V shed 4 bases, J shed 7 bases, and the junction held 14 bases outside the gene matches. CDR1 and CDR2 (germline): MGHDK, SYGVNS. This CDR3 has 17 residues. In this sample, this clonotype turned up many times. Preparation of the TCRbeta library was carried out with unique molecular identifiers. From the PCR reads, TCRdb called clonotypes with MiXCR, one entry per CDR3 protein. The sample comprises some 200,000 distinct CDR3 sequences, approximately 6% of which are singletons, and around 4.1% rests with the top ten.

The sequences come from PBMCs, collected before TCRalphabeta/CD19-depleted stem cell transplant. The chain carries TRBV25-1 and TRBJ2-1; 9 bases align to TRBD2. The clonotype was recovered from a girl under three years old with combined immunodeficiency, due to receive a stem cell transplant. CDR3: CASSAYSDSGRGNEQFF. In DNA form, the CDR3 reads TGTGCCAGCAGTGCCTATTCCGATAGCGGGAGAGGGAATGAGCAGTTCTTC.